The 3 T cell receptor beta chains reported below all come from one sample, sequenced in a study of early T cells in non-severe SARS-CoV-2 infection. Using its own MiXCR run on the 5' RACE reads, TCRdb lists one record per CDR3 protein. The sample contains about 64,000 distinct CDR3 sequences, 10% to 12% of which appear only once. The specimen was whole blood, collected at baseline. The receptors were sampled from an adult who was a healthcare worker with PCR-confirmed SARS-CoV-2 infection or an uninfected control (not recorded which).

CDR3 in amino acids: CASSQEATPNTEAFF. CDR3 DNA sequence: TGCGCCAGCAGCCAAGAAGCGACACCGAACACTGAAGCTTTCTTT. V usage is TRBV4-1 and J usage is TRBJ1-1; D is undetermined. CDR3 size: 15 residues. In germline, CDR1 is MGHRA, CDR2 YSYEKL. Trimming stripped 0 bases from V and 1 base from J, with 9 bases between.

This clonotype was detected only a few times. The chain links TRBV11-2 to TRBJ2-3, with unresolved D. Trimming cost V 0 bases and J 2 bases, with 15 bases left between them. CDR3 size: 17 residues. Per the germline V gene, CDR1 is SGHAT and CDR2 is FQNNGV. CDR3 in amino acids: CASSLDARYPATDTQYF. The DNA of the CDR3 is TGTGCCAGCAGCTTAGACGCTAGGTACCCCGCCACAGATACGCAGTATTTT.

The V gene is TRBV13, the J gene TRBJ1-6; no firm D call. The CDR3 runs to 19 residues. Germline V CDR1 and CDR2: PRHDT, FYEKMQ (reference sequence). Trimming shortened V by 0 bases and J by 0 bases, and 15 bases separated the two germline ends. The CDR3 DNA follows: TGTGCCAGCAGCTTAGGCCCTGGTACTTCGGGCTCCTATAATTCACCCCTCCACTTT. Its protein is CASSLGPGTSGSYNSPLHF.